The TCR beta chain under discussion was sequenced for a study of cytomegalovirus exposure and HLA in healthy donors. Assay: immunoSEQ multiplex PCR; the TCRdb copy retains only in-frame clones and omits some. The profile shows approximately 170,000 clones, 75% to 95% of them singletons. The ends were cut back, 3 bases at V and 1 base at J, with 10 bases in the middle. Germline V gene sequence: CDR1 SGHAT, CDR2 FQNNGV. The CDR3 is made up of 15 amino acids. The donors were in the roughly 110-subject validation cohort, distinct from the roughly 600-subject first cohort. The J gene is TRBJ2-4, the V gene TRBV11-2; D gene unclear. This receptor was taken from a woman aged 18-30 years in good health and CMV-seropositive. Source material: PBMCs. The CDR3 DNA reads TGTGCCAGCAGCTTCGTGTCCGGGGCCAAAAACATTCAGTACTTC. Amino acid sequence: CASSFVSGAKNIQYF.